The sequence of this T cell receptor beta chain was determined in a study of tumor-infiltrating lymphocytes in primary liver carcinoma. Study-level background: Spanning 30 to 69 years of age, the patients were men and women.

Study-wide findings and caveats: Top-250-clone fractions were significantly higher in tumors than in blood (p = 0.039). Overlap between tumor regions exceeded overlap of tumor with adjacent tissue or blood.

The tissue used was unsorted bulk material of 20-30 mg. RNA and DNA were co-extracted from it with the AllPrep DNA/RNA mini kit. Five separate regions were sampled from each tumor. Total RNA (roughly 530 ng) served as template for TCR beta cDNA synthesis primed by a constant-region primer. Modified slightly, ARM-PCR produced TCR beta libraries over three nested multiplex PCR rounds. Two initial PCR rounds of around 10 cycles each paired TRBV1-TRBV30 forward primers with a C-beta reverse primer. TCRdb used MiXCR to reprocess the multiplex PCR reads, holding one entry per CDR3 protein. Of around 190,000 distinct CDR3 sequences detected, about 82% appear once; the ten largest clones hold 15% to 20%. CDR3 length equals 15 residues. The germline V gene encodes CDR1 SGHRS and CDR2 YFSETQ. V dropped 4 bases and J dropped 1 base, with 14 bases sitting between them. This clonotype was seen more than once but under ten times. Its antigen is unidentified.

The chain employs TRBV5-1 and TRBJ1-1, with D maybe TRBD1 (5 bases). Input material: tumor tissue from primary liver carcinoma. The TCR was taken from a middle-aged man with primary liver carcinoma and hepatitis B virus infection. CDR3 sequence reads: CASSELGVTNTEAFF. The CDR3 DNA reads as TGCGCCAGCAGCGAATTAGGGGTTACGAACACTGAAGCTTTCTTT.